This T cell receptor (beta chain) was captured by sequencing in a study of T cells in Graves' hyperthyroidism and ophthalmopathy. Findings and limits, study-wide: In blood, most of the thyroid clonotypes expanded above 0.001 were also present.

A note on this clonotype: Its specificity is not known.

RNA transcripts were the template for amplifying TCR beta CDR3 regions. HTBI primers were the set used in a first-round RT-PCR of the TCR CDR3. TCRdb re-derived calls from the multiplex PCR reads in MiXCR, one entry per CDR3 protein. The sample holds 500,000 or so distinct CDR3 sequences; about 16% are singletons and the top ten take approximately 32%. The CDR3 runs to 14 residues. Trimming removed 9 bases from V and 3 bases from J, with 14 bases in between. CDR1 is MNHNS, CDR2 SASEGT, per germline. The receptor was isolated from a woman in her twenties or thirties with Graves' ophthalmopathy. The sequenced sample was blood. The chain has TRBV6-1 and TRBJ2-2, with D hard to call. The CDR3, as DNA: TGTGCCAGTAGCCCTGGACGGTACACCGGGGAGCTGTTTTTT. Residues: CASSPGRYTGELFF.